A selection of T cell receptor beta chains follows, all from one sample in a study of identical twins. TCRdb re-analysed the 5' RACE reads in MiXCR, keeping a single row per CDR3 protein. The sample comprises about 550,000 distinct CDR3 sequences, about 22% of which are singletons, and approximately 0.48% rests with the top ten. The sample was also linked to a second study, of yellow fever vaccine responses in identical twins.

Sample: CD4+ T cells sorted from blood. Receptors were obtained from a woman between 18 and 29 years old in good health. Both conserved end residues are part of each CDR3. A D gene is named only where the DNA matches it firmly. For some rows the clone size is stated as once, few or many, or as a class when expanded; others skip it.

v_call	d_call	j_call	clone_size	cdr3_nt	cdr3_aa
TRBV5-1	NA	TRBJ1-1	once	TGCGCCAGCAGCTTTACAGGGTTCGGGAACACTGAAGCTTTCTTT	CASSFTGFGNTEAFF
TRBV5-1	TRBD1	TRBJ2-2	many	TGCGCCAGCAGCGGACAGGGCTTGAACACCGGGGAGCTGTTTTTT	CASSGQGLNTGELFF
TRBV29-1	NA	TRBJ1-1	few	TGCAGCGTTGACGGGACGGAGAAACTGATGAACACTGAAGCTTTCTTT	CSVDGTEKLMNTEAFF
TRBV20-1	TRBD2	TRBJ2-3	once	TGCAGGCTGACTAGCGGGTTGGGAGATACGCAGTATTTT	CRLTSGLGDTQYF
TRBV4-1	TRBD1	TRBJ2-1	few	TGCGCCAGCAGCCATTCCGGGACAGGGGGCCGTGATGAGCAGTTCTTC	CASSHSGTGGRDEQFF
TRBV5-1	NA	TRBJ2-1	NA	TGCGCCAGACCTTACACATCCTACAATGAGCAGTTCTTC	CARPYTSYNEQFF
TRBV18	TRBD2	TRBJ2-3	few	TGTGCCAGCTCACTAATGCGGGAGGGCCGAACAGATACGCAGTATTTT	CASSLMREGRTDTQYF
TRBV12-3/TRBV12-4	TRBD1	TRBJ1-6	NA	TGTGCCAGCATGGGACAGGGGAATTCACCCCTCCACTTT	CASMGQGNSPLHF
TRBV19	NA	TRBJ2-1	NA	TGTGCCAGTAGTATAGATTTAATCCCAGGGAATGAGCAGTTCTTC	CASSIDLIPGNEQFF
TRBV6-1	NA	TRBJ2-5	few	TGTGCCAGCAGTGAAGCTGTCTTAGAGACCCAGTACTTC	CASSEAVLETQYF